This T cell receptor (beta chain) came from a study of blood T cell repertoires in COVID-19. Background on the study: T cells, B-cell-depleted T cells, or PBMCs provided the cDNA or gDNA that served as material.

Trimming at V came to 1 base and at J to 7 bases, leaving 8 bases not matched to a gene. The germline CDR1 and CDR2 sequences are LGHDT and YNNKEL (reference sequence). This CDR3 contains 16 residues. TCRdb's copy holds only in-frame clones and misses some; the assay was immunoSEQ multiplex PCR. The sample holds hundreds of thousands of clones, 80% to 85% seen once. This TCR was sampled from a man in his forties with acute or convalescent COVID-19. The sample taken for sequencing was peripheral blood. This chain joins TRBV3-1 (or the pseudogene TRBV3-2) and TRBJ2-7, with 12 bases fitting TRBD2. CDR3 protein: CASSQGLAGGSEEQYF. The CDR3 region has the DNA TGTGCCAGCAGCCAAGGTCTAGCGGGAGGGTCGGAAGAGCAGTACTTC.